These 23 T cell receptor beta chains originate from one sample sequenced in a study of T cells in Graves' hyperthyroidism and ophthalmopathy. Authors of the study amplified TCR beta CDR3 regions from RNA transcripts. HTBI primers were used for first-round RT-PCR of the TCR CDR3. TCRdb re-analysed the multiplex PCR reads in MiXCR, keeping a single row per CDR3 protein. The sample includes 90,000 to 120,000 distinct CDR3 sequences, roughly 15% of them seen just once. Material for sequencing was blood. These receptor sequences come from a woman in her 50s with Graves' hyperthyroidism.

Ten or more counts support this clonotype. The chain combines TRBV5-1 with TRBJ1-5; a weak D match, TRBD1 (5 bases). V was pared by 0 bases and J by 6 bases, with 13 bases between. Germline V gives CDR1 SGHRS, CDR2 YFSETQ. The CDR3 runs to 15 residues. The CDR3 here is CASSLGEGAGQPQHF. The DNA of the CDR3 is TGCGCCAGCAGCTTGGGAGAAGGGGCCGGTCAGCCCCAGCATTTT.

This clonotype was observed many times. This sequence joins TRBV6-5 and TRBJ2-3; D gene ambiguous. In germline, CDR1 is MNHEY, CDR2 SVGAGI. This CDR3 comprises 12 residues. V lost 0 bases to trimming and J lost 6 bases, with 4 bases between them. CDR3 DNA: TGTGCCAGCAGTTACTCAAGGGATACGCAGTATTTT. This gives the protein CASSYSRDTQYF.

This clonotype has a count of ten or more. The chain joins TRBV28 to TRBJ2-2; 7 nucleotides line up with TRBD2. The CDR3 totals 15 residues. With V trimmed by 3 bases and J by 8 bases, 9 bases remained unmatched. Germline CDR1 MDHEN, CDR2 SYDVKM. DNA for the CDR3: TGTGCCAGCAGTTTTAGAGGGAGGGCCAAAGGGGAGCTGTTTTTT. Amino acid sequence: CASSFRGRAKGELFF. The variable domain in full, with the rest retrieved from reference TRBV28 and TRBJ2-2, is DVKVTQSSRYLVKRTGEKVFLECVQDMDHENMFWYRQDPGLGLRLIYFSYDVKMKEKGDIPEGYSVSREKKERFSLILESASTNQTSMYLCASSFRGRAKGELFFGEGSRLTVL.

This clonotype was seen repeatedly, ten times or more. V and J are TRBV7-9 and TRBJ2-1, with 7 bases identical to TRBD2. This CDR3 is built from 14 residues. CDR1 is SEHNR and CDR2 is FQNEAQ in the germline V gene (reference sequence). The ends lost 3 bases at V and 3 bases at J; junction bases unmatched: 2. For the CDR3, the DNA is TGTGCCAGCAGCTTCCGGGACTACTACAATGAGCAGTTCTTC. This sequence encodes CASSFRDYYNEQFF. The full variable domain, in which reference TRBV7-9 and TRBJ2-1 provide the parts outside the CDR3, is DTGVSQNPRHKITKRGQNVTFRCDPISEHNRLYWYRQTLGQGPEFLTYFQNEAQLEKSRLLSDRFSAERPKGSFSTLEIQRTEQGDSAMYLCASSFRDYYNEQFFGPGTRLTVL.

V is TRBV7-6 and J is TRBJ2-7; TRBD1 is a possible D gene (7 bases). V gave up 2 bases and J gave up 3 bases, with 14 bases separating them. CDR3 length equals 15 residues. Looked up from germline, CDR1 is SGHVS and CDR2 is FNYEAQ. CDR3 protein: CASSLIAGQLYEQYF. CDR3 DNA sequence: TGTGCCAGCAGCTTAATCGCGGGACAGCTCTACGAGCAGTACTTC.

This clonotype was seen repeatedly, ten times or more. This chain's CDR3 is CASRSLQGPNTEAFF. The CDR3 DNA is TGTGCCAGCAGGAGTCTGCAGGGACCGAACACTGAAGCTTTCTTT. The gene calls are TRBV7-9 and TRBJ1-1; TRBD1 might be the D (5 bases). V was pared by 6 bases and J by 1 base, with 15 bases between. CDR3 length: 15 amino acids. Germline-derived CDR1 and CDR2 are SEHNR and FQNEAQ (reference sequence).

This clonotype was seen repeatedly, ten times or more. The CDR3 loop is CASSLRQGAYEKLFF. CDR3 DNA sequence: TGTGCCAGCAGTTTAAGACAGGGGGCTTATGAAAAACTGTTTTTT. V is TRBV27 and J is TRBJ1-4; 10 nucleotides line up with TRBD1. The ends lost 2 bases at V and 6 bases at J; junction bases unmatched: 3. CDR3 size: 15 residues. Per the germline V gene, CDR1 is MNHEY and CDR2 is SMNVEV (reference sequence). Complete variable domain (other parts from reference TRBV27 and TRBJ1-4): EAQVTQNPRYLITVTGKKLTVTCSQNMNHEYMSWYRQDPGLGLRQIYYSMNVEVTDKGDVPEGYKVSRKEKRNFPLILESPSPNQTSLYFCASSLRQGAYEKLFFGSGTQLSVL.

Many counts were recorded for this clonotype. This sequence joins TRBV7-2 and TRBJ1-6, with D perhaps TRBD1 (5 bases). The V end was cut by 2 bases, the J end by 9 bases, with 17 bases between. Germline lookup yields CDR1 SGHTA and CDR2 FQGNSA. The CDR3 is 16 residues long. The CDR3 bases are TGTGCCAGCAGCTTACTCGGGACGCAGGCGGGTTCACCCCTCCACTTT. Translated, it gives CASSLLGTQAGSPLHF.

V and J are TRBV9 and TRBJ2-3; D gene uncertain. The CDR3 length is 14 residues. The germline CDR1 and CDR2 sequences are SGDLS and YYNGEE. V lost 0 bases, J lost 6 bases, and 11 bases lay in between. The CDR3 reads CASSVEVLTDTQYF. As DNA, the CDR3 is TGTGCCAGCAGCGTAGAGGTCCTAACGGATACGCAGTATTTT.

This clonotype occurred many times. V usage is TRBV2 and J usage is TRBJ1-1; D is unclear. This CDR3 contains 11 residues. Germline CDR1 reads SNHLY; CDR2 reads FYNNEI. Trimming shortened V by 10 bases and J by 4 bases, and 10 bases separated the two germline ends. The chain's CDR3 is CAIQLATEAFF. The CDR3 nucleotides are TGTGCCATACAATTGGCCACTGAAGCTTTCTTT.

This clonotype was observed once. J is TRBJ1-1 and V is TRBV6-5, with D perhaps matching TRBD1 (6 bases). V was trimmed by 0 bases and J by 3 bases, leaving 14 bases between them. CDR3 length equals 16 residues. The V gene's germline CDR1 is MNHEY and CDR2 SVGAGI. This CDR3 reads CASSYSTGKSYTEAFF. CDR3 DNA: TGTGCCAGCAGTTACTCGACAGGAAAAAGTTACACTGAAGCTTTCTTT.

This clonotype was picked up many times. V and J are TRBV20-1 and TRBJ1-2; D is perhaps TRBD1 (5 bases). This CDR3 has 14 residues. Germline values: CDR1 DFQATT, CDR2 SNEGSKA (reference sequence). V lost 7 bases to trimming and J lost 4 bases, with 19 bases between them. CDR3 bases: TGCAGTGGTACCGGGACGGCCAGCGGCTATGGCTACACCTTC. This sequence encodes CSGTGTASGYGYTF.

This clonotype was counted at least ten times. CDR3 nucleotide sequence: TGTGCCAGTAGTATGCGGTCTACCGGCGGCGAGACCCAGTACTTC. Amino acids: CASSMRSTGGETQYF. The chain links TRBV19 to TRBJ2-5; D is ambiguous. The CDR3 totals 15 residues. Looked up from germline, CDR1 is LNHDA and CDR2 is SQIVND (reference sequence). The V gene lost 3 bases and the J gene lost 5 bases, with 16 bases spanning the gap.

This clonotype was observed at least ten times. The V and J genes are TRBV5-6 and TRBJ2-1; the D is unclear. The germline CDR1 and CDR2 sequences are SGHDT and YYEEEE. The V and J ends lost 3 bases and 9 bases respectively, with 19 bases between them. The CDR3 covers 15 residues. CDR3 sequence (DNA): TGTGCCAGCAGCTCTCCCGCTAGTTCTTTCACTGAGCAGTTCTTC. Residues: CASSSPASSFTEQFF.

This clonotype was detected many times. The chain is built from TRBV10-1 and TRBJ2-2; the D is unclear. Trimming stripped 8 bases from V and 3 bases from J, with 13 bases between. Germline values: CDR1 WNHNN, CDR2 SYGVQD (reference sequence). The CDR3 consists of 14 residues. The CDR3 here is CASYWFRDTGELFF. CDR3 DNA sequence: TGCGCCAGCTACTGGTTTCGTGACACCGGGGAGCTGTTTTTT.

This clonotype was counted ten times or more. The chain combines TRBV27 with TRBJ1-2, with D unresolved. This CDR3 comprises 13 residues. V lost 4 bases, J lost 0 bases, and 6 bases lay in between. Germline CDR1 and CDR2: MNHEY and SMNVEV (reference sequence). CDR3 nucleotide sequence: TGTGCCAGCAGTTCCAACACTAACTATGGCTACACCTTC. As protein: CASSSNTNYGYTF.

A note on this clonotype: One end of the junction fails to match germline, which may point to a read error. This chain links TRBV6-5 with TRBJ1-5, with D possibly being TRBD1 (6 bases). The germline V gene encodes CDR1 MNHEY and CDR2 SVGAGI. This CDR3 has 16 residues. The CDR3 nucleotides read TGTGTCAGCAGTCCGGACAGTCGGGGATCGCGACAGCCCCAGCATTTT. The encoded protein is CVSSPDSRGSRQPQHF.

This clonotype has at least ten counts. V and J are TRBV6-2 or TRBV6-3 and TRBJ2-1, with unresolved D. The V and J ends lost 2 bases and 4 bases respectively, with 3 bases between them. Germline V gene data show CDR1 as MNHEY and CDR2 as SVGEGT. The CDR3 runs 12 residues. CDR3 in amino acids: CASSYDYNEQFF. CDR3 nucleotide sequence: TGTGCCAGCAGTTACGATTACAATGAGCAGTTCTTC.

The chain combines TRBV20-1 with TRBJ2-1; TRBD2 aligns across 13 bases. The CDR3 totals 17 residues. J gave up 5 bases and V 0 bases, and 7 bases lay outside the gene matches. Looked up from germline, CDR1 is DFQATT and CDR2 is SNEGSKA (reference sequence). The CDR3 DNA reads TGCAGTGCTAGAGAACGCGGACTAGCGGGAGTCAACAATGAGCAGTTCTTC. It specifies CSARERGLAGVNNEQFF.

This clonotype occurred many times. J is TRBJ1-1 and V is TRBV13; D not resolved. The germline CDR1 and CDR2 sequences are PRHDT and FYEKMQ (reference sequence). This CDR3 contains 14 residues. The V end was cut by 9 bases, the J end by 0 bases, with 14 bases between. The CDR3 is CASGGNSMNTEAFF. As DNA, the CDR3 is TGTGCCAGTGGAGGGAACTCCATGAACACTGAAGCTTTCTTT.

This clonotype was counted at least ten times. The chain carries TRBV10-3 and TRBJ2-4; D could derive from TRBD1 or TRBD2 (5 bases each). Between the trimmed V and J ends, which lost 3 bases and 0 bases, there was a span of 12 bases. This CDR3 region has 16 residues. CDR1 and CDR2 from the germline V gene are ENHRY and SYGVKD. The CDR3 loop is CAISDSGHLAKNIQYF. The CDR3 DNA sequence: TGTGCCATCAGTGACAGCGGACACCTAGCCAAAAACATTCAGTACTTC.

This clonotype was seen ten or more times. The chain employs TRBV5-1 and TRBJ2-1, with a possible D match to TRBD2 (6 bases). Per the germline V gene, CDR1 is SGHRS and CDR2 is YFSETQ. This CDR3 spans 13 amino acids. V was pared by 4 bases and J by 6 bases, with 11 bases between. CDR3 loop: CASSRGLINEQFF. The CDR3 DNA follows: TGCGCCAGCAGCAGGGGACTGATCAATGAGCAGTTCTTC.

V and J are TRBV5-1 and TRBJ2-7, with TRBD2 identical over 8 bases. Germline values: CDR1 SGHRS, CDR2 YFSETQ. The CDR3 is 14 residues long. V gave up 5 bases and J gave up 3 bases; unmatched junction bases: 7. CDR3 in amino acids: CASSPGLAGYEQYF. CDR3 coding DNA: TGCGCCAGCAGTCCCGGGCTAGCGGGCTACGAGCAGTACTTC.